This is a list of T cell receptor beta chains from one sample in a study of cytomegalovirus exposure and HLA in healthy donors. Some clones are missing from TCRdb's copy, which holds only in-frame ones; the method was immunoSEQ multiplex PCR. In the table there are around 300,000 clones, approximately 88% of which are singletons. The sample taken for sequencing was PBMCs. The receptor set was obtained from a woman aged 18-29 years in good health and CMV-seronegative. CDR3s include the opening cysteine and the closing phenylalanine or tryptophan. A D gene is named only where the DNA matches it firmly. The size entry is marked missing in some rows and otherwise reads once, few, many or a size class.

cdr3_nt: TGTGCCAGCAGTGTCACTAGCGGGAGGGCCAACGATGAGCAGTTCTTC; cdr3_aa: CASSVTSGRANDEQFF; v_call: TRBV6-1; j_call: TRBJ2-1; clone_size: -; d_call: TRBD2
cdr3_nt: TGTGCCACCAGCAGAGCAACACACGTCTCCTACAATGAGCAGTTCTTC; cdr3_aa: CATSRATHVSYNEQFF; v_call: TRBV15; j_call: TRBJ2-1; clone_size: -; d_call: -
cdr3_nt: TGTGCCAGCAGCCTGGTTAGCGGGAGAACTTCCCTATACAATGAGCAGTTCTTC; cdr3_aa: CASSLVSGRTSLYNEQFF; v_call: TRBV4-2; j_call: TRBJ2-1; clone_size: -; d_call: TRBD2
cdr3_nt: TGTGCCAGCAGCCCGTGGACTAGCGGGACTGAGGCCAAAAACATTCAGTACTTC; cdr3_aa: CASSPWTSGTEAKNIQYF; v_call: TRBV5-8; j_call: TRBJ2-4; clone_size: -; d_call: TRBD2
cdr3_nt: TGTGCCAGCAGTTACTCGAACAAACCAAGTTCCTATGGCTACACCTTC; cdr3_aa: CASSYSNKPSSYGYTF; v_call: TRBV6-6; j_call: TRBJ1-2; clone_size: -; d_call: -
cdr3_nt: TGTGCCAGCAGTTGGGGGGGACTCCCTATCACAGATACGCAGTATTTT; cdr3_aa: CASSWGGLPITDTQYF; v_call: TRBV27; j_call: TRBJ2-3; clone_size: -; d_call: TRBD2
cdr3_nt: TGTGCCAGCAGTTTATCCCAGACAGGGGAAGCTTTCTTT; cdr3_aa: CASSLSQTGEAFF; v_call: TRBV27; j_call: TRBJ1-1; clone_size: -; d_call: TRBD1
cdr3_nt: TGTGCCAGCAGGGTAGATTATGGCTACACCTTC; cdr3_aa: CASRVDYGYTF; v_call: TRBV6-1; j_call: TRBJ1-2; clone_size: -; d_call: -
cdr3_nt: TGTGCCAGCAGCTGGGGCAGACACAATTTTGACACAGATACGCAGTATTTT; cdr3_aa: CASSWGRHNFDTDTQYF; v_call: TRBV7-3; j_call: TRBJ2-3; clone_size: -; d_call: -
cdr3_nt: TGTGCCAGCAGTTACTGGACAGGGGTCACCGGGGAGCTGTTTTTT; cdr3_aa: CASSYWTGVTGELFF; v_call: TRBV6-5; j_call: TRBJ2-2; clone_size: -; d_call: TRBD1
cdr3_nt: TGTGCCAGCAGCCCGACTAGCGGGAGTCGCCACGAGCAGTACTTC; cdr3_aa: CASSPTSGSRHEQYF; v_call: TRBV7-2; j_call: TRBJ2-7; clone_size: -; d_call: TRBD2
cdr3_nt: TGTGCCAGCAGTTTAGGTGGGGCCACGTACGAGCAGTACTTC; cdr3_aa: CASSLGGATYEQYF; v_call: TRBV28; j_call: TRBJ2-7; clone_size: few; d_call: -
cdr3_nt: TGTGCCACCAGCAGTCCATCTGGAAACACCATATATTTT; cdr3_aa: CATSSPSGNTIYF; v_call: TRBV15; j_call: TRBJ1-3; clone_size: -; d_call: -
cdr3_nt: TGTGCCAGCATAAACCTGCTTAGTGGACCCCTCCACTTT; cdr3_aa: CASINLLSGPLHF; v_call: TRBV28; j_call: TRBJ1-6; clone_size: -; d_call: -
cdr3_nt: TGTGCCAGCAGTTTAAGCGGGACGTCGAATCAGCCCCAGCATTTT; cdr3_aa: CASSLSGTSNQPQHF; v_call: TRBV27; j_call: TRBJ1-5; clone_size: -; d_call: -
cdr3_nt: TGTGCCTGGACCTCCCCCGGGGGGTACACTGAAGCTTTCTTT; cdr3_aa: CAWTSPGGYTEAFF; v_call: TRBV30; j_call: TRBJ1-1; clone_size: -; d_call: -
cdr3_nt: TGTGCCAGCAGTTTTTGGGGGGAGGGGAATGAGCAGTTCTTC; cdr3_aa: CASSFWGEGNEQFF; v_call: TRBV28; j_call: TRBJ2-1; clone_size: -; d_call: TRBD2
cdr3_nt: TGTGCCAGCAGCATCCGGCGACACGCCCGAAGCCCCCTATATGGCTACACCTTC; cdr3_aa: CASSIRRHARSPLYGYTF; v_call: TRBV21-1; j_call: TRBJ1-2; clone_size: -; d_call: -
cdr3_nt: TGTGCCTGGGACCCCGGGACAGGGGTAAATTCACCCCTCCACTTT; cdr3_aa: CAWDPGTGVNSPLHF; v_call: TRBV30; j_call: TRBJ1-6; clone_size: -; d_call: TRBD1
cdr3_nt: TGTGCCATCAGCCTGGGCCAGGGTGGGTACACCTTC; cdr3_aa: CAISLGQGGYTF; v_call: TRBV10-3; j_call: TRBJ1-2; clone_size: once; d_call: -
cdr3_nt: TGCGCCAGCAGCCAAGGGACAGGGTACGAGCAGTACTTC; cdr3_aa: CASSQGTGYEQYF; v_call: TRBV4-3; j_call: TRBJ2-7; clone_size: -; d_call: TRBD1
cdr3_nt: TGTGCCAGCAGCTTAACGCAGGGGGGTTCCTACGAGCAGTACTTC; cdr3_aa: CASSLTQGGSYEQYF; v_call: TRBV7-8; j_call: TRBJ2-7; clone_size: few; d_call: -
cdr3_nt: TGTGCCAGTAGTATGGGAGGAGCTTCCTACGAGCAGTACTTC; cdr3_aa: CASSMGGASYEQYF; v_call: TRBV19; j_call: TRBJ2-7; clone_size: -; d_call: -
cdr3_nt: TGTGCCAGCAGCCCCGGACAGGGGGTAGGCACCGGGGAGCTGTTTTTT; cdr3_aa: CASSPGQGVGTGELFF; v_call: TRBV28; j_call: TRBJ2-2; clone_size: -; d_call: TRBD1
cdr3_nt: TGTGCCAGCAGTTTAACGGGCAGGGGGAACTATGGCTACACCTTC; cdr3_aa: CASSLTGRGNYGYTF; v_call: TRBV27; j_call: TRBJ1-2; clone_size: -; d_call: TRBD1
cdr3_nt: TGTGCCAGCAGTGACCCCCTAGACAGAACCTCCTACGAGCAGTACTTC; cdr3_aa: CASSDPLDRTSYEQYF; v_call: TRBV25-1; j_call: TRBJ2-7; clone_size: few; d_call: -
cdr3_nt: TGTGCCAGCTCACGAGTAGCGGGAGGGGACTACGAGCAGTACTTC; cdr3_aa: CASSRVAGGDYEQYF; v_call: TRBV18; j_call: TRBJ2-7; clone_size: -; d_call: TRBD2
cdr3_nt: TGTGCCAGCAGCTCGACAGGGCGGGGGGCTGAAGCTTTCTTT; cdr3_aa: CASSSTGRGAEAFF; v_call: TRBV7-3; j_call: TRBJ1-1; clone_size: -; d_call: TRBD1
cdr3_nt: TGTGCCAGCAGCGTAGCCGCCCGGGGACCCCTCCACTTT; cdr3_aa: CASSVAARGPLHF; v_call: TRBV9; j_call: TRBJ1-6; clone_size: -; d_call: -
cdr3_nt: TGTGCCAGCTCACTTACGGGACAGGGACTGGGTAGCAATCAGCCCCAGCATTTT; cdr3_aa: CASSLTGQGLGSNQPQHF; v_call: TRBV18; j_call: TRBJ1-5; clone_size: -; d_call: TRBD1
cdr3_nt: TGTGCCAGCAGCTCCGGACTAGCATTCGATGAGCAGTTCTTC; cdr3_aa: CASSSGLAFDEQFF; v_call: TRBV7-7; j_call: TRBJ2-1; clone_size: -; d_call: TRBD2
cdr3_nt: TGTGCCAGCAGTCCGGGACAGCGAATCTACGAGCAGTACTTC; cdr3_aa: CASSPGQRIYEQYF; v_call: TRBV28; j_call: TRBJ2-7; clone_size: once; d_call: TRBD1
cdr3_nt: TGTGCCACCAGCAGAGAACTAGCGGGAGTAACAGATACGCAGTATTTT; cdr3_aa: CATSRELAGVTDTQYF; v_call: TRBV15; j_call: TRBJ2-3; clone_size: -; d_call: TRBD2
cdr3_nt: TGCGCCAGCAGCCAAGGACTAGATTTTTACGAGCAGTTCTTC; cdr3_aa: CASSQGLDFYEQFF; v_call: TRBV4-1; j_call: TRBJ2-1; clone_size: -; d_call: -
cdr3_nt: TGTGCCAGCAGCTTAGCTCAGGGGAATCAGCCCCAGCATTTT; cdr3_aa: CASSLAQGNQPQHF; v_call: TRBV7-2; j_call: TRBJ1-5; clone_size: -; d_call: -
cdr3_nt: TGTGCCAGCAGTTTGGGACAGATCTACGAGCAGTACTTC; cdr3_aa: CASSLGQIYEQYF; v_call: TRBV28; j_call: TRBJ2-7; clone_size: -; d_call: TRBD1
cdr3_nt: TGTGCCAGCAGTTACCGCCGGGAGATGATGAACGAGCAGTACTTC; cdr3_aa: CASSYRREMMNEQYF; v_call: TRBV6-5; j_call: TRBJ2-7; clone_size: -; d_call: -
cdr3_nt: TGTGCCAGCTCACCAAGGGCAGGGGATGAAAAACTGTTTTTT; cdr3_aa: CASSPRAGDEKLFF; v_call: TRBV18; j_call: TRBJ1-4; clone_size: once; d_call: -
cdr3_nt: TGCAGCGTGACCCTGACAGGTTACGAGCAGTACTTC; cdr3_aa: CSVTLTGYEQYF; v_call: TRBV29-1; j_call: TRBJ2-7; clone_size: -; d_call: -
cdr3_nt: TGTGCCAGCAGCCTGAGACTAGCGGGACAAGAGACCCAGTACTTC; cdr3_aa: CASSLRLAGQETQYF; v_call: TRBV5-4; j_call: TRBJ2-5; clone_size: -; d_call: TRBD2
cdr3_nt: TGTGCCATCAGAGGCGGCGCGGACTATGGCTACACCTTC; cdr3_aa: CAIRGGADYGYTF; v_call: TRBV10-3; j_call: TRBJ1-2; clone_size: -; d_call: -
cdr3_nt: TGTGCCAGCAGTACCAACTACGGGTTGGAGTTCTTC; cdr3_aa: CASSTNYGLEFF; v_call: TRBV6-1; j_call: TRBJ2-1; clone_size: -; d_call: -
cdr3_nt: TGTGCCAGCAGTTTATTTCCCCCGGCAATAGCGGGGAAGGAGCAGTACTTC; cdr3_aa: CASSLFPPAIAGKEQYF; v_call: TRBV28; j_call: TRBJ2-7; clone_size: -; d_call: TRBD2
cdr3_nt: TGTGCCAGCAGCTTCCTTAGCGGAAACACAGATACGCAGTATTTT; cdr3_aa: CASSFLSGNTDTQYF; v_call: TRBV27; j_call: TRBJ2-3; clone_size: -; d_call: -
cdr3_nt: TGTGCCACCACATGGGGGGTAGGAAGTTCACCCCTCCACTTT; cdr3_aa: CATTWGVGSSPLHF; v_call: TRBV19; j_call: TRBJ1-6; clone_size: -; d_call: -
cdr3_nt: TGCGCCAGCACCCCGCGAGGGGACAGGGACCACACCATATATTTT; cdr3_aa: CASTPRGDRDHTIYF; v_call: TRBV5-1; j_call: TRBJ1-3; clone_size: -; d_call: TRBD1
cdr3_nt: TGTGCCAGCAGCTTAGTCAGGGGGCGGGGAGAGACCCAGTACTTC; cdr3_aa: CASSLVRGRGETQYF; v_call: TRBV7-2; j_call: TRBJ2-5; clone_size: -; d_call: TRBD1
cdr3_nt: TGTGCCAGCAGAGCAGGGAGGAGTTCCGGGGAGCTGTTTTTT; cdr3_aa: CASRAGRSSGELFF; v_call: TRBV5-5; j_call: TRBJ2-2; clone_size: -; d_call: -